The rows below give T cell receptor beta chains drawn from one sample of a study of T-cell reconstitution after alpha-beta-depleted transplantation in children. MiXCR was run by TCRdb on the PCR reads, yielding one entry per CDR3 protein. The profile shows about 1,000,000 distinct CDR3 sequences, roughly 29% of them singletons. The sequencing used PBMCs, mostly from graft donor cells, collected 360 days after TCRalphabeta/CD19-depleted stem cell transplant. All receptors derive from a boy under three years old who had a stem cell transplant for SCID, so the T cells may come from the graft donor. CDR3s include the opening cysteine and the closing phenylalanine or tryptophan. D genes are given only for firm matches. Expanded clones get a size class; other rows say once, few or many, or leave the size out.

>TRBJ1-5|few|TRBV3-1|TRBD1
TGTGCCAGCAGCAAGACAGGGGGGTTCAATCAGCCCCAGCATTTT
CASSKTGGFNQPQHF
>TRBJ2-3|once|TRBV5-1|-
TGCGCCAGCAGCCCGGGAGAGCGGGGCACAGATACGCAGTATTTT
CASSPGERGTDTQYF
>TRBJ2-7|-|TRBV28|-
TGTGCCAGCGGCCTATTGTACGAGCAGTACTTC
CASGLLYEQYF
>TRBJ1-1|few|TRBV12-3/TRBV12-4|-
TGTGCCAGCAGTTTAGCGGCAGGGACGAACACTGAAGCTTTCTTT
CASSLAAGTNTEAFF
>TRBJ2-7|-|TRBV7-9|TRBD1
TGTGCCAGCAGCCCAGCCGGGGACAGGAACGAGCAGTACTTC
CASSPAGDRNEQYF
>TRBJ2-3|-|TRBV14|-
TGTGCCAGCAGCCAAGTCGGGCATTACACAGATACGCAGTATTTT
CASSQVGHYTDTQYF
>TRBJ1-5|-|TRBV12-3/TRBV12-4|-
TGTGCCAGCAGTACCGGTTCTGTCAATCAGCCCCAGCATTTT
CASSTGSVNQPQHF
>TRBJ2-1|-|TRBV7-2|-
TGTGCCAGCAGCTTAGGGCTGTTCCCGTACAATGAGCAGTTCTTC
CASSLGLFPYNEQFF
>TRBJ2-1|-|TRBV2|TRBD1
TGTGCCAGCAGTGATTTGGGCAGGGGGCGCTTCAATGAGCAGTTCTTC
CASSDLGRGRFNEQFF
>TRBJ2-5|-|TRBV12-3/TRBV12-4|-
TGTGCCAGCAGTTTTCGGGGGAAGGTGGAGACCCAGTACTTC
CASSFRGKVETQYF